This T cell receptor beta chain was sequenced for a study of monozygotic twins with inflammatory bowel disease. The CDR3 runs 15 residues. From germline, CDR1 is MNHNS and CDR2 SASEGT. After re-calling the 5' RACE reads, TCRdb lists one entry per CDR3 protein, DNA absent. The sample has around 380,000 distinct CDR3 sequences; the top ten hold approximately 2.3%. Regarding the study as a whole: Healthy co-twins had higher TCRbeta inverse Simpson diversity than their IBD twins.

Of note for this clonotype: Its target is unknown.

The sequencing input was blood. The receptor was derived from a human donor with ulcerative colitis or Crohn's disease, or a healthy co-twin of an affected twin (not recorded which). The V gene is TRBV6-1, the J gene TRBJ2-2; the D call from TCRdb, TRBD1, cannot be confirmed without DNA. The CDR3 is CASTQARGATGELFF.